The clone carrying this T cell receptor (beta chain) was counted many times. The data originate from a study of human T cells and chemical hapten exposure. Study-level information: Sensitizing treatment utilized 2% DPC over a roughly 2 cm by roughly 2 cm portion of upper inner arm skin. A mostly female patient group had alopecia areata, totalis or universalis.

One entry per CDR3 protein, called by TCRdb with MiXCR from the RACE reads. The table includes tens of thousands of distinct CDR3 sequences, 10% to 12% detected once. The time point is: pre-sensitization, week 0. Treatment noted: therapeutic diphenylcyclopropenone sensitization with weekly scalp DPC. Donation of samples came from alopecia patients who were 18 to 70 years old and suitable for DPC. Before extraction, the whole blood was not fractionated, and total RNA was taken from it. This CDR3 has 14 residues. With 4 bases removed from V and 8 bases from J, the gap between germline ends came to 14 bases.

The sample was whole blood, taken in connection with sensitization to the hapten diphenylcyclopropenone (DPC). V gene TRBV12-3 or TRBV12-4 combines with J gene TRBJ1-4; D is perhaps TRBD1 (5 bases). The sequence was obtained from a woman aged 40 to 50 with alopecia areata. Some clones in this sample may be carry-over from other donors' samples. The CDR3 spells CASSSDRRGEKLFF. The CDR3 coding sequence is TGTGCCAGCAGTTCGGACCGGCGGGGGGAAAAACTGTTTTTT.